The rows below give T cell receptor beta chains drawn from one sample of a study of T cell clones after liver transplantation. This table comes from immunoSEQ multiplex PCR, and its TCRdb copy is limited to in-frame clones, with some not included. The table records about 50,000 clones, approximately 71% of them present only once. The sample was CD4+ T cells from blood, taken roughly 55 months after liver transplant. All receptors come from a human patient who received a liver transplant. Part of the T cell pool may stem from the graft donor. Each CDR3 is given with its conserved first and last residue. A D gene is named only where the DNA matches it firmly. The listing skips clone size in some rows; elsewhere it reads once, few, many or a size class.

v_call	clone_size	j_call	d_call	cdr3_nt	cdr3_aa
TRBV18	few	TRBJ1-3	TRBD1	TGTGCCAGCTCATCCCGACAGGGGGCATCGTCTGGAAACACCATATATTTT	CASSSRQGASSGNTIYF
TRBV28	NA	TRBJ2-4	NA	TGTGCCAGCAGTTTCCCACAGGGAGCCAAAAACATTCAGTACTTC	CASSFPQGAKNIQYF
TRBV5-1	NA	TRBJ2-1	NA	TGCGCCAGCAGCTTGGTGGTAAACAATGAGCAGTTCTTC	CASSLVVNNEQFF
TRBV7-9	once	TRBJ1-2	TRBD1	TGTGCCAGCAGCCACAGGGGGCAAGCAGATGGCTACACCTTC	CASSHRGQADGYTF
TRBV4-1	NA	TRBJ1-1	NA	TGCGCCAGCAGCTCTGACTTCCAGGTCAGGGCTGAAGCTTTCTTT	CASSSDFQVRAEAFF
TRBV6-5	NA	TRBJ2-6	NA	TGTGCCAGCAGTTATTTGACTCTCTCTGGGGCCAACGTCCTGACTTTC	CASSYLTLSGANVLTF
TRBV7-9	NA	TRBJ2-1	TRBD1	TGTGCCAGCAGCTTAGGAGGGGGCGCCGGCAATGAGCAGTTCTTC	CASSLGGGAGNEQFF
TRBV29-1	NA	TRBJ2-7	NA	TGCAGCGTTGGACAGGATCGGGAGCAGTACTTC	CSVGQDREQYF
TRBV5-1	NA	TRBJ2-3	NA	TGCGCCAGCAGCTTGGCCCAGCGGGGCACAGATACGCAGTATTTT	CASSLAQRGTDTQYF
TRBV5-3	NA	TRBJ2-1	TRBD1	TGTGCCAGAAGCTTGAAGGGACAGGGGAGCAATGAGCAGTTCTTC	CARSLKGQGSNEQFF
TRBV5-1	NA	TRBJ1-2	NA	TGCGCCAGCAGCTTGGGTGGGCTGTCGGACTATGGCTACACCTTC	CASSLGGLSDYGYTF
TRBV28	NA	TRBJ2-7	NA	TGTGCCGCCGCGGGGACGGGATCCTACGAGCAGTACTTC	CAAAGTGSYEQYF
TRBV10-3	NA	TRBJ2-7	NA	TGTGCCATCAGTGACCTCAGGGGTGGGGGTTCCTACGAGCAGTACTTC	CAISDLRGGGSYEQYF
TRBV4-1	few	TRBJ1-3	NA	TGCGCCAGCAGCCAAGAAATCGGAAACACCATATATTTT	CASSQEIGNTIYF
TRBV6-1	NA	TRBJ1-4	NA	TGTGCCAGCAGTCTGGGAAGCCAGCCTAATGAAAAACTGTTTTTT	CASSLGSQPNEKLFF
TRBV20-1	NA	TRBJ2-3	NA	TGCAGTGCTGGGACTCCAGATACGCAGTATTTT	CSAGTPDTQYF
TRBV9	NA	TRBJ2-3	NA	TGTGCCAGCAGCTCTAGTGGAGCCTTAAGTACAGATACGCAGTATTTT	CASSSSGALSTDTQYF
TRBV18	NA	TRBJ2-7	NA	TGTGCCAGCTCACCAGTGACCGGTCAAAGCGAGCAGTACTTC	CASSPVTGQSEQYF
TRBV5-8	NA	TRBJ2-3	NA	TGTGCCAGCAGCTTGGTTTCTGATACGCAGTATTTT	CASSLVSDTQYF
TRBV14	NA	TRBJ1-1	TRBD1	TGTGCCAGCAGCCAACCGAGACAGGGGGCCACTGAAGCTTTCTTT	CASSQPRQGATEAFF
TRBV30	NA	TRBJ2-7	TRBD1	TGTGCCTGGAACCCCGGGACAGGGGGCTACGAGCAGTACTTC	CAWNPGTGGYEQYF
TRBV7-7	NA	TRBJ1-1	NA	TGTGCCAGCAGCTCAGGGATGGACACTGAAGCTTTCTTT	CASSSGMDTEAFF
TRBV5-5	few	TRBJ1-6	TRBD1	TGTGCCAGCCAGACAGGGAATTCACCCCTCCACTTT	CASQTGNSPLHF
TRBV5-6	NA	TRBJ2-7	TRBD1	TGTGCCAGCAGCTTCGACAGGGTTGGATACGAGCAGTACTTC	CASSFDRVGYEQYF
TRBV19	NA	TRBJ1-3	NA	TGTGCCAGTGATAACAGGGCTGGAAACACCATATATTTT	CASDNRAGNTIYF
TRBV29-1	NA	TRBJ1-4	NA	TGCAGCGCTACTCAAGGGGGGGCGGGTGCTTCAACTAATGAAAAACTGTTTTTT	CSATQGGAGASTNEKLFF